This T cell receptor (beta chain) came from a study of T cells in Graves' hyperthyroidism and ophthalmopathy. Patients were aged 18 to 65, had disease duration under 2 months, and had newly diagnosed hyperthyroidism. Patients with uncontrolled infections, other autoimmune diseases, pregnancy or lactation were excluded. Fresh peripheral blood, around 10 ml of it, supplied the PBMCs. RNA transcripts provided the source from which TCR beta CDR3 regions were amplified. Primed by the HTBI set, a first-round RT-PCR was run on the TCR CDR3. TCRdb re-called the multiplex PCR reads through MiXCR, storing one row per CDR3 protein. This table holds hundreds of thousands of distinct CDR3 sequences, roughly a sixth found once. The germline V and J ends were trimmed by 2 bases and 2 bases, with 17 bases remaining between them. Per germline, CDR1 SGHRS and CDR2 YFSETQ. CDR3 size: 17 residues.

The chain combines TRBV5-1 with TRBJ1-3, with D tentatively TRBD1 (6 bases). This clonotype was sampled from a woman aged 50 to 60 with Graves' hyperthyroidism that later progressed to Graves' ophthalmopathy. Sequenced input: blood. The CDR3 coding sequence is TGCGCCAGCAGCTTTGGCCACAACAGGGACACTGGAAACACCATATATTTT. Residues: CASSFGHNRDTGNTIYF.